A selection of T cell receptor beta chains follows, all from one sample in a study of T cells in localized non-small cell lung cancer. The method was immunoSEQ multiplex PCR; TCRdb's version includes in-frame clones alone and lacks a portion of them. The sample shows 6,000 or so clones, approximately 16% of them seen only once. The sequencing used normal lung tissue next to the tumor, collected before any cancer treatment. Source of these receptors: a male donor aged 60 or older with stage II squamous cell lung carcinoma. The CDR3 runs from the conserved cysteine through the conserved F or W. The order of the fields is V gene, J gene, D gene, clone size, CDR3 protein, CDR3 DNA. The D gene is left open where the match is weak. Size is omitted from some rows. Given values are once, few, many or a class for expanded clones.

v_gene: TRBV19
j_gene: TRBJ2-6
d_gene: TRBD1
abundance: few
CDR3aa: CASRPDPGQLSGANVLTF
CDR3nt: TGTGCCAGTAGACCCGATCCGGGACAGCTCTCTGGGGCCAACGTCCTGACTTTC

v_gene: TRBV6-8
j_gene: TRBJ1-2
d_gene: TRBD1
abundance: medium-sized
CDR3aa: CASSRTGTEGYTF
CDR3nt: TGTGCCAGCAGCCGGACAGGAACTGAGGGCTACACCTTC

v_gene: TRBV19
j_gene: TRBJ1-5
d_gene: TRBD1
abundance: .
CDR3aa: CASSIDGQGRDQPQHF
CDR3nt: TGTGCCAGTAGTATTGATGGACAGGGGAGAGATCAGCCCCAGCATTTT

v_gene: TRBV11-3
j_gene: TRBJ1-3
d_gene: .
abundance: .
CDR3aa: CASSFGQFSGNTIYF
CDR3nt: TGTGCCAGCAGCTTCGGACAGTTCTCTGGAAACACCATATATTTT

v_gene: TRBV6-8
j_gene: TRBJ2-1
d_gene: .
abundance: .
CDR3aa: CASSYEAGATPFF
CDR3nt: TGTGCCAGCAGTTACGAAGCCGGGGCCACGCCGTTCTTC

v_gene: TRBV28
j_gene: TRBJ1-2
d_gene: .
abundance: medium-sized
CDR3aa: CASSRDTIYGYTF
CDR3nt: TGTGCCAGCAGCCGGGACACCATCTATGGCTACACCTTC

v_gene: TRBV11-3
j_gene: TRBJ2-5
d_gene: .
abundance: .
CDR3aa: CASSLEAGPRETQYF
CDR3nt: TGTGCCAGCAGCTTAGAGGCAGGTCCCCGGGAGACCCAGTACTTC

v_gene: TRBV6-8
j_gene: TRBJ2-1
d_gene: TRBD2
abundance: .
CDR3aa: CASSDSEGSGANEQFF
CDR3nt: TGTGCCAGCAGTGACTCCGAGGGTAGCGGGGCCAATGAGCAGTTCTTC

v_gene: TRBV6-8
j_gene: TRBJ2-1
d_gene: TRBD1
abundance: .
CDR3aa: CASCRDSGNNEQFF
CDR3nt: TGTGCCAGCTGCCGGGACAGCGGAAACAATGAGCAGTTCTTC

v_gene: TRBV28
j_gene: TRBJ1-5
d_gene: TRBD1
abundance: .
CDR3aa: CASSQGQARNQPQHF
CDR3nt: TGTGCCAGCAGCCAGGGACAGGCCCGCAATCAGCCCCAGCATTTT

v_gene: TRBV5-1
j_gene: TRBJ1-1
d_gene: TRBD1
abundance: .
CDR3aa: CASSLSPTGAGTEAFF
CDR3nt: TGCGCCAGCAGCTTGAGCCCGACAGGGGCGGGCACTGAAGCTTTCTTT

v_gene: TRBV11-3
j_gene: TRBJ1-1
d_gene: .
abundance: medium-sized
CDR3aa: CASSLQAGTGNTEAFF
CDR3nt: TGTGCCAGCAGCTTACAAGCGGGAACAGGGAACACTGAAGCTTTCTTT

v_gene: TRBV19
j_gene: TRBJ2-5
d_gene: .
abundance: .
CDR3aa: CASSTQVGAQETQYF
CDR3nt: TGTGCCAGTAGTACACAAGTGGGGGCCCAAGAGACCCAGTACTTC

v_gene: TRBV11-3
j_gene: TRBJ1-2
d_gene: .
abundance: many
CDR3aa: CASSPRGATWYGYTF
CDR3nt: TGTGCCAGCAGCCCACGGGGGGCCACCTGGTATGGCTACACCTTC

v_gene: TRBV19
j_gene: TRBJ2-1
d_gene: .
abundance: .
CDR3aa: CASSIDRFDEQFF
CDR3nt: TGTGCCAGTAGTATAGATAGGTTCGATGAGCAGTTCTTC

v_gene: TRBV5-1
j_gene: TRBJ2-1
d_gene: TRBD2
abundance: .
CDR3aa: CASTSAGGYNEQFF
CDR3nt: TGCGCCAGCACCTCAGCGGGAGGTTACAATGAGCAGTTCTTC

v_gene: TRBV6-8
j_gene: TRBJ2-7
d_gene: .
abundance: few
CDR3aa: CASSYRDAYEQYF
CDR3nt: TGTGCCAGCAGTTACAGGGACGCCTACGAGCAGTACTTC

v_gene: TRBV11-3
j_gene: TRBJ1-3
d_gene: .
abundance: .
CDR3aa: CASSSGGPGSGNTIYF
CDR3nt: TGTGCCAGCAGTTCTGGAGGGCCGGGCTCTGGAAACACCATATATTTT

v_gene: TRBV11-3
j_gene: TRBJ2-3
d_gene: TRBD2
abundance: few
CDR3aa: CASSRRGGDADTQYF
CDR3nt: TGTGCCAGCAGCCGCCGCGGGGGGGACGCAGATACGCAGTATTTT

v_gene: TRBV19
j_gene: TRBJ1-2
d_gene: .
abundance: .
CDR3aa: CASIGPNVRYGYTF
CDR3nt: TGTGCCAGTATAGGGCCCAACGTACGTTATGGCTACACCTTC

v_gene: TRBV6-8
j_gene: TRBJ2-1
d_gene: .
abundance: .
CDR3aa: CASSYEGASYNEQFF
CDR3nt: TGTGCCAGCAGTTACGAGGGAGCCTCCTACAATGAGCAGTTCTTC

v_gene: TRBV11-3
j_gene: TRBJ2-4
d_gene: .
abundance: few
CDR3aa: CASSPDGGLLTKNIQYF
CDR3nt: TGTGCCAGCAGCCCCGATGGGGGTCTCTTGACCAAAAACATTCAGTACTTC

v_gene: TRBV6-8
j_gene: TRBJ2-5
d_gene: .
abundance: .
CDR3aa: CALGAPGGTQYF
CDR3nt: TGTGCGCTCGGGGCCCCTGGGGGGACCCAGTACTTC

v_gene: TRBV6-8
j_gene: TRBJ1-2
d_gene: .
abundance: few
CDR3aa: CATSPDSYGYTF
CDR3nt: TGTGCCACTTCACCGGACAGCTATGGCTACACCTTC

v_gene: TRBV25-1
j_gene: TRBJ1-3
d_gene: .
abundance: .
CDR3aa: CASSEEKSGNTIYF
CDR3nt: TGTGCCAGCAGTGAGGAAAAATCTGGAAACACCATATATTTT

v_gene: TRBV6-8
j_gene: TRBJ2-3
d_gene: TRBD1
abundance: .
CDR3aa: CASSVRLGGKQYF
CDR3nt: TGTGCCAGCAGTGTAAGGTTAGGGGGCAAGCAGTATTTT

v_gene: TRBV11-3
j_gene: TRBJ2-7
d_gene: .
abundance: .
CDR3aa: CASSLSQGSYEQYF
CDR3nt: TGTGCCAGCAGCTTAAGTCAGGGATCCTACGAGCAGTACTTC

v_gene: TRBV6-8
j_gene: TRBJ2-3
d_gene: TRBD2
abundance: few
CDR3aa: CASSWDGAGGTDTQYF
CDR3nt: TGTGCCAGCAGTTGGGACGGAGCGGGGGGCACAGATACGCAGTATTTT

v_gene: TRBV5-1
j_gene: TRBJ2-1
d_gene: .
abundance: .
CDR3aa: CASSFGPTQVNEQFF
CDR3nt: TGCGCCAGCAGCTTCGGGCCAACCCAGGTCAATGAGCAGTTCTTC

v_gene: TRBV19
j_gene: TRBJ2-1
d_gene: TRBD2
abundance: few
CDR3aa: CASSISSGGVNEQFF
CDR3nt: TGTGCCAGTAGTATCTCTAGCGGGGGGGTAAATGAGCAGTTCTTC

v_gene: TRBV9
j_gene: TRBJ2-3
d_gene: .
abundance: few
CDR3aa: CASSATSTDTQYF
CDR3nt: TGTGCCAGCAGCGCGACTAGCACAGATACGCAGTATTTT

v_gene: TRBV28
j_gene: TRBJ2-7
d_gene: TRBD2
abundance: few
CDR3aa: CASSLWTSAPSSYEQYF
CDR3nt: TGTGCCAGCAGTTTATGGACTAGCGCCCCTAGCTCCTACGAGCAGTACTTC

v_gene: TRBV13
j_gene: TRBJ2-1
d_gene: TRBD2
abundance: .
CDR3aa: CASSLGSSGSYEQFF
CDR3nt: TGTGCCAGCAGCTTAGGCTCTAGCGGGAGCTATGAGCAGTTCTTC

v_gene: TRBV11-3
j_gene: TRBJ2-7
d_gene: .
abundance: .
CDR3aa: CASSLEPGAYEQYF
CDR3nt: TGTGCCAGCAGCTTAGAGCCAGGAGCCTACGAGCAGTACTTC

v_gene: TRBV11-3
j_gene: TRBJ2-7
d_gene: .
abundance: many
CDR3aa: CASSLDPSVPQQYF
CDR3nt: TGTGCCAGCAGCTTGGACCCTAGCGTACCACAGCAGTACTTC

v_gene: TRBV28
j_gene: TRBJ1-2
d_gene: TRBD1
abundance: medium-sized
CDR3aa: CASRVTGAGYTF
CDR3nt: TGTGCCAGCAGGGTCACAGGGGCCGGCTACACCTTC

v_gene: TRBV11-3
j_gene: TRBJ2-5
d_gene: TRBD1
abundance: .
CDR3aa: CASRKTGYQRETQYF
CDR3nt: TGTGCCAGCAGAAAGACAGGGTATCAACGCGAGACCCAGTACTTC

v_gene: TRBV5-1
j_gene: TRBJ1-2
d_gene: .
abundance: once
CDR3aa: CASSLEVRGYGYTF
CDR3nt: TGCGCCAGCAGCTTGGAGGTCAGAGGGTATGGCTACACCTTC

v_gene: TRBV5-1
j_gene: TRBJ2-5
d_gene: .
abundance: .
CDR3aa: CASSLNFKRETQYF
CDR3nt: TGCGCCAGCAGCTTAAACTTCAAACGGGAGACCCAGTACTTC

v_gene: TRBV11-3
j_gene: TRBJ2-1
d_gene: TRBD2
abundance: .
CDR3aa: CASSLTAGKDNEQFF
CDR3nt: TGTGCCAGCAGCTTAACAGCGGGAAAGGATAATGAGCAGTTCTTC

v_gene: TRBV11-3
j_gene: TRBJ1-1
d_gene: .
abundance: many
CDR3aa: CASSFGPQNTEAFF
CDR3nt: TGTGCCAGCAGTTTTGGACCGCAGAACACTGAAGCTTTCTTT

v_gene: TRBV9
j_gene: TRBJ2-2
d_gene: TRBD2
abundance: .
CDR3aa: CASSALTSGSGELFF
CDR3nt: TGTGCCAGCAGCGCCCTAACTAGCGGGAGCGGGGAGCTGTTTTTT

v_gene: TRBV19
j_gene: TRBJ1-2
d_gene: .
abundance: .
CDR3aa: CASSILGTPHYGYTF
CDR3nt: TGTGCCAGTAGTATCCTCGGGACCCCTCACTATGGCTACACCTTC

v_gene: TRBV4-1
j_gene: TRBJ1-4
d_gene: TRBD1
abundance: .
CDR3aa: CASSQVIVQGATNEKLFF
CDR3nt: TGCGCCAGCAGCCAAGTAATCGTACAGGGGGCAACTAATGAAAAACTGTTTTTT

v_gene: TRBV11-3
j_gene: TRBJ1-2
d_gene: TRBD1
abundance: few
CDR3aa: CASSLQGGSYGYTF
CDR3nt: TGTGCCAGCAGCTTACAGGGGGGAAGCTATGGCTACACCTTC

v_gene: TRBV6-8
j_gene: TRBJ2-7
d_gene: TRBD1
abundance: few
CDR3aa: CASSTNRGRVHEQYF
CDR3nt: TGTGCCAGCAGTACCAACAGGGGGCGCGTCCACGAGCAGTACTTC

v_gene: TRBV5-1
j_gene: TRBJ2-1
d_gene: TRBD2
abundance: .
CDR3aa: CASSPATSGSQDRLF
CDR3nt: TGCGCCAGCAGCCCCGCGACTAGCGGGAGTCAAGACCGGCTCTTC

v_gene: TRBV4-1
j_gene: TRBJ2-2
d_gene: TRBD1
abundance: medium-sized
CDR3aa: CASSQESLTGYTGELFF
CDR3nt: TGCGCCAGCAGCCAAGAATCCCTGACAGGGTACACCGGGGAGCTGTTTTTT

v_gene: TRBV11-3
j_gene: TRBJ1-2
d_gene: .
abundance: .
CDR3aa: CASPLGDQGTGGYTF
CDR3nt: TGTGCCAGCCCTCTAGGGGACCAGGGTACCGGTGGCTACACCTTC

v_gene: TRBV6-8
j_gene: TRBJ2-6
d_gene: TRBD1
abundance: .
CDR3aa: CASSYGTGSSGANVLTF
CDR3nt: TGTGCCAGCAGTTACGGGACAGGGAGCTCTGGGGCCAACGTCCTGACTTTC

v_gene: TRBV11-3
j_gene: TRBJ1-3
d_gene: .
abundance: medium-sized
CDR3aa: CASSFQLQVTSGNTIYF
CDR3nt: TGTGCCAGCAGCTTCCAACTACAGGTTACGAGTGGAAACACCATATATTTT

v_gene: TRBV5-1
j_gene: TRBJ2-2
d_gene: .
abundance: .
CDR3aa: CASSLDPGANTGELFF
CDR3nt: TGCGCCAGCAGCTTGGATCCGGGCGCGAACACCGGGGAGCTGTTTTTT

v_gene: TRBV29-1
j_gene: TRBJ1-1
d_gene: TRBD1
abundance: once
CDR3aa: CSVAYPGQKNTEAFF
CDR3nt: TGCAGCGTTGCATACCCGGGACAGAAGAACACTGAAGCTTTCTTT

v_gene: TRBV7-2
j_gene: TRBJ1-5
d_gene: .
abundance: .
CDR3aa: CASSQDSNQPQHF
CDR3nt: TGTGCCAGCAGCCAGGATAGCAATCAGCCCCAGCATTTT

v_gene: TRBV6-8
j_gene: TRBJ1-2
d_gene: .
abundance: few
CDR3aa: CASMGGTGDGYTF
CDR3nt: TGTGCCAGCATGGGGGGCACTGGAGATGGCTACACCTTC

v_gene: TRBV29-1
j_gene: TRBJ1-2
d_gene: TRBD1
abundance: .
CDR3aa: CSVGEGTGTGYGYTF
CDR3nt: TGCAGCGTTGGGGAGGGGACAGGGACTGGCTATGGCTACACCTTC

v_gene: TRBV9
j_gene: TRBJ2-2
d_gene: .
abundance: .
CDR3aa: CASSVEEGRLAGELFF
CDR3nt: TGTGCCAGCAGCGTAGAGGAAGGGAGGTTGGCCGGGGAGCTGTTTTTT

v_gene: TRBV6-1
j_gene: TRBJ2-7
d_gene: TRBD2
abundance: medium-sized
CDR3aa: CASSEVPGGGTRHEQYF
CDR3nt: TGTGCCAGCAGTGAAGTCCCTGGGGGGGGTACGAGGCACGAGCAGTACTTC

v_gene: TRBV9
j_gene: TRBJ2-5
d_gene: TRBD1
abundance: .
CDR3aa: CASSAGQGQETQYF
CDR3nt: TGTGCCAGCAGCGCCGGACAGGGTCAAGAGACCCAGTACTTC